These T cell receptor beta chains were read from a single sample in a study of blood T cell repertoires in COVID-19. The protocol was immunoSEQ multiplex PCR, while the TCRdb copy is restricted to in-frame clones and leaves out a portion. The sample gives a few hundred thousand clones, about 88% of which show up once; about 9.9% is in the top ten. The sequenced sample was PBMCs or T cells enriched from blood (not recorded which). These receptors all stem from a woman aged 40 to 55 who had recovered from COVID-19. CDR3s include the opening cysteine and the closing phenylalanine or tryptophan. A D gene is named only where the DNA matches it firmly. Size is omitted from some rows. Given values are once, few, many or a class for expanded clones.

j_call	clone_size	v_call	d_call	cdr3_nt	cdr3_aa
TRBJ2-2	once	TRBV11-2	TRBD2	TGTGCCAGCAGCTGGGGACTAGCGGAACTTCCCGGGGAGCTGTTTTTT	CASSWGLAELPGELFF
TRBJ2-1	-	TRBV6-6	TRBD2	TGTGCCAGCAGACCCCCGGGACTAGGGTCCGACAATGAGCAGTTCTTC	CASRPPGLGSDNEQFF
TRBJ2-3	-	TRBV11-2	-	TGTGCCAGCAGTCCTCTAGATACGCAGTATTTT	CASSPLDTQYF
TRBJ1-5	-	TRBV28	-	TGTGCCAGCAGTTTTCCCAGGGGAAACAATCAGCCCCAGCATTTT	CASSFPRGNNQPQHF
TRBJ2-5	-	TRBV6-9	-	TGTGCCAGCGGTTTGAACAGGAAGGAGACCCAGTACTTC	CASGLNRKETQYF
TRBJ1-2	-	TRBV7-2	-	TGTGCCAGCAGCTTAGGTATCGGGGGTGGCTACACCTTC	CASSLGIGGGYTF
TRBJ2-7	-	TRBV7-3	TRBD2	TGTGCCAGCAGCCCTCGTCGGGCGGGGGTTGGCGAGCAGTACTTC	CASSPRRAGVGEQYF
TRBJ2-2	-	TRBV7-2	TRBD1	TGTGCCAGCAGCTTACGGACAGGAAACACCGGGGAGCTGTTTTTT	CASSLRTGNTGELFF
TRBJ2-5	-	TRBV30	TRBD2	TGTGCCTGGAGTGTACAAGCGGGGAAGACCCAGTACTTC	CAWSVQAGKTQYF
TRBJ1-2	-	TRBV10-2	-	TGCGCCAGCAGCCCGTTCATGAGGCCGACGGGCTATGGCTACACCTTC	CASSPFMRPTGYGYTF
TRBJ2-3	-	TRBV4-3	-	TGCGCCAGCAGCCAAGTTGGGCAGATCACAGATACGCAGTATTTT	CASSQVGQITDTQYF
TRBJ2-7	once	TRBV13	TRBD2	TGTGCCAGCAGCTCACGGACTAGCGGGAGGGGATACGAGCAGTACTTC	CASSSRTSGRGYEQYF
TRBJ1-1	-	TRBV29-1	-	TGCAGCGGTGGGGAGCGAAGAGGAACTGAAGCTTTCTTT	CSGGERRGTEAFF
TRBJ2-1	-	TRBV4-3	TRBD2	TGCGCCAGCAGCCAAGATAAACTAGCGTACAATGAGCAGTTCTTC	CASSQDKLAYNEQFF
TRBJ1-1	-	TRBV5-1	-	TGCGCCAGCAGCGGCGGGGGGAGTACTGAAGCTTTCTTT	CASSGGGSTEAFF
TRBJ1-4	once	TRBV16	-	TGTGCCAGCAGCCAATCCCGTGGTGTGCGGATAAATGAAAAACTGTTTTTT	CASSQSRGVRINEKLFF
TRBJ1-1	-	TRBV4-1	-	TGCGCCAGCAGCCAAGAGGTGCGGCCCAACGCCCGGGCTTTCTTT	CASSQEVRPNARAFF
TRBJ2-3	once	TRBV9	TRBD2	TGTGCCAGCAGCGTGACGAGACTAGCGGGAGATGCAGATACGCAGTATTTT	CASSVTRLAGDADTQYF
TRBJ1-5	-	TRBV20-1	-	TGCAGTGCAGTCTCAGGGGCTTTCCAGCATTTT	CSAVSGAFQHF
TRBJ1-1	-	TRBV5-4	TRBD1	TGTGCCAGCAGCTTGTCCATCGCAGGGGGCACTGAAGCTTTCTTT	CASSLSIAGGTEAFF
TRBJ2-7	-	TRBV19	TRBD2	TGTGCCAGTAGTATCGGGGCGGGAGGCTACGAGCAGTACTTC	CASSIGAGGYEQYF
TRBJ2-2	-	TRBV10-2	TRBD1	TGCGCCAGCGGTACAGGGGGTAATTCCGGGGAGCTGTTTTTT	CASGTGGNSGELFF
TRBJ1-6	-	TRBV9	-	TGTGCCAGCAGCCAAACTCTACGGGAATATAATTCACCCCTCCACTTT	CASSQTLREYNSPLHF
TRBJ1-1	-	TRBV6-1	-	TGTGCCAGCAGTGAAGCCGGGATTGGGAACACTGAAGCTTTCTTT	CASSEAGIGNTEAFF
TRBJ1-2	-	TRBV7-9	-	TGTGCCAGCAGCTTAGATCCCAGCGCACTGGGCTACACCTTC	CASSLDPSALGYTF
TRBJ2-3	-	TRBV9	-	TGTGCCAGCAGCGTAGGGGCTAGCGATAGCACAGATACGCAGTATTTT	CASSVGASDSTDTQYF
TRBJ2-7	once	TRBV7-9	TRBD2	TGTGCCAGCAGCTCCCCGGCGGGAGGGTTATACGAGCAGTACTTC	CASSSPAGGLYEQYF
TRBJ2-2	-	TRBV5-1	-	TGCGCCAGCATGGCAGCGAACACCGGGGAGCTGTTTTTT	CASMAANTGELFF
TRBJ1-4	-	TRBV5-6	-	TGTGCCAGCAGCTTGGGCGGCAGGAGGCTTGGTGAAAAACTGTTTTTT	CASSLGGRRLGEKLFF
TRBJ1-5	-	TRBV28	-	TGTGCCAGCAGGACCCCCGCGGGGGAAGGTCAGCCCCAGCATTTT	CASRTPAGEGQPQHF
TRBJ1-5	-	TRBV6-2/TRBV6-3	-	TGTGCCAGCAGTTTCTCCTCGGGGATCGGGCAGCCCCAGCATTTT	CASSFSSGIGQPQHF
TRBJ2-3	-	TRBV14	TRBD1	TGTGCCAGCAGCCAAGTCACAGGGGGCCCCATGATAAGGGCAGATACGCAGTATTTT	CASSQVTGGPMIRADTQYF
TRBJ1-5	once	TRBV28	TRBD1	TGTGCCAGCAGTCCGACAGGGAGAGATCAGCCCCAGCATTTT	CASSPTGRDQPQHF
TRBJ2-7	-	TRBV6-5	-	TGTGCCAGCAGTAGAGTAGCCGGCTCCTACGAGCAGTACTTC	CASSRVAGSYEQYF
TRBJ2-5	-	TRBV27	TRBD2	TGTGCCAGCAGTCAAACTAGCGGGAGGGGGGAGACCCAGTACTTC	CASSQTSGRGETQYF
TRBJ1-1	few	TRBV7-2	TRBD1	TGTGCCAGCAGCTTAGCGGAGAGTGGACAGGTGAACACTGAAGCTTTCTTT	CASSLAESGQVNTEAFF
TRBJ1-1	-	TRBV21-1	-	TGTGCCAGCAGCCCCCAACAGGGGGCGAACACTGAAGCTTTCTTT	CASSPQQGANTEAFF
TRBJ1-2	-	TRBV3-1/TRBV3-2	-	TGTGCCAGCAGCCAACCAGGGAACTATGGCTACACCTTC	CASSQPGNYGYTF
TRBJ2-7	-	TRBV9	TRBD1	TGTGCCAGCACCTTATCGGACAGGGGCGAGCAGTACTTC	CASTLSDRGEQYF
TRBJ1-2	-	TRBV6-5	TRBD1	TGTGCCAGCAGATACAGACAGGGGGTGAGTGGCTACACCTTC	CASRYRQGVSGYTF
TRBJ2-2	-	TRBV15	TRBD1	TGTGCCACCAGCAGGCCGGGACAGGGAGCCGGGGAGCTGTTTTTT	CATSRPGQGAGELFF
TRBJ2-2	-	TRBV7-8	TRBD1	TGTGCCAGCAGCTTATTGGGGACAGGCCTCCAATCGAACACCGGGGAGCTGTTTTTT	CASSLLGTGLQSNTGELFF
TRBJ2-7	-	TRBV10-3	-	TGTGCCATCAGTGAAACTCAGGGGGGCGAGCAGTACTTC	CAISETQGGEQYF
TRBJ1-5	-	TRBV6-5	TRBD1	TGTGCCAGCACCCTGGCAAGGGGGCTTAATCAGCCCCAGCATTTT	CASTLARGLNQPQHF
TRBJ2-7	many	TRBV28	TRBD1	TGTGCCAGCACCGGGGGACAGGAAAGCCGCGAGCAGTACTTC	CASTGGQESREQYF
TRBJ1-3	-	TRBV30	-	TGTGCCTGGAGTGTTGGTGACAGGAGGTCTGGAAACACCATATATTTT	CAWSVGDRRSGNTIYF
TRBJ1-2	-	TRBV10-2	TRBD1	TGCGCCAGCAGTGAGGAGGGGGCCATGGGGGTCGAGTATGGCTACACCTTC	CASSEEGAMGVEYGYTF
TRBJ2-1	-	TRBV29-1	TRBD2	TGCAGCGCAGAGGGTGTGGGACTAGCGGGGAATGAGCAGTTCTTC	CSAEGVGLAGNEQFF
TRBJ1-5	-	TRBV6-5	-	TGTGCCAGCAGCCCCGAGGCTGGGGGCGGGCAGCCCCAGCATTTT	CASSPEAGGGQPQHF
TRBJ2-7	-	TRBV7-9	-	TGTGCCAGCAGCTCCAGCTCCTACGAGCAGTACTTC	CASSSSSYEQYF
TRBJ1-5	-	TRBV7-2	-	TGTGCCAGCAGCTTAGACAGGGGCAATCAGCCCCAGCATTTT	CASSLDRGNQPQHF
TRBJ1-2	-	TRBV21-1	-	TGTGCCAGCAGCACTTGGGACAGGCTACCCTATGGCTACACCTTC	CASSTWDRLPYGYTF
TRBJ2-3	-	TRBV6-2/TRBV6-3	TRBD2	TGTGCCAGCAGTGACAGGACTAGCGGCACAGATACGCAGTATTTT	CASSDRTSGTDTQYF
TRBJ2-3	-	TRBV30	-	TGTGCCTGGAGTGCCGGAGGTACGCAGTATTTT	CAWSAGGTQYF